Following are 32 T cell receptor beta chains from one sample sequenced in a study of T cell repertoires in cytomegalovirus infection. For these receptors, no antigen is known. Each CDR3 protein is one row after TCRdb ran MiXCR on the reads. The table has approximately 910,000 distinct CDR3 sequences, approximately 30% seen once. Sequenced material: cultured CD8+ T cells from PBMCs, taken from culture after CMV antigen stimulation. The source is a human donor in good health (CMV status not recorded). Some clones in this sample may be carry-over from other donors' samples.

This clonotype came up a few times. The J gene is TRBJ1-5, the V gene TRBV6-2 or TRBV6-3; 8 bases map to TRBD1. This CDR3 spans 20 amino acids. V lost 0 bases, J lost 0 bases, and 13 bases stayed unmatched. From germline, CDR1 is MNHEY and CDR2 SVGEGT. In nucleotides, the CDR3 is TGTGCCAGCAGTTACTCGTTCGCTGCGGGACAGGACTTTAGCAATCAGCCCCAGCATTTT. It specifies CASSYSFAAGQDFSNQPQHF.

This sequence joins TRBV19 and TRBJ1-1; D not certain. Trimming cost V 6 bases and J 2 bases, with 13 bases left between them. This CDR3 has 14 residues. Germline CDR1 reads LNHDA; CDR2 reads SQIVND (reference sequence). The CDR3 DNA reads as TGTGCCAGTAGGTTACGGGAGCCAAACACTGAAGCTTTCTTT. Amino acids: CASRLREPNTEAFF.

This clonotype has a handful of counts. CDR3 protein: CASSIHRQGALNTEAFF. The CDR3 coding sequence is TGTGCCAGTAGTATTCATAGACAGGGGGCTTTGAACACTGAAGCTTTCTTT. This chain joins TRBV19 and TRBJ1-1; 10 nucleotides align to TRBD1. CDR1 and CDR2 from the germline V gene are LNHDA and SQIVND (reference sequence). Trimming at V came to 3 bases and at J to 0 bases, leaving 7 bases not matched to a gene. This CDR3 has 17 amino acids. The whole variable domain, filled in from reference TRBV19 and TRBJ1-1, reads DGGITQSPKYLFRKEGQNVTLSCEQNLNHDAMYWYRQDPGQGLRLIYYSQIVNDFQKGDIAEGYSVSREKKESFPLTVTSAQKNPTAFYLCASSIHRQGALNTEAFFGQGTRLTVV.

The chain joins TRBV6-1 to TRBJ1-2; tentative D call: TRBD1 (6 bases). The CDR3 consists of 15 residues. Per the germline V gene, CDR1 is MNHNS and CDR2 is SASEGT. Trimming took off 2 bases at V and 3 bases at J, with 13 bases between the two ends. CDR3 coding DNA: TGTGCCAGCAGTGAATCAGCTAAGGGGGACTATGGCTACACCTTC. Protein sequence: CASSESAKGDYGYTF.

The table lists this clonotype with many counts. This chain links TRBV6-6 with TRBJ2-2; a weak D match, TRBD1 (5 bases). Germline CDR1 MNHNY, CDR2 SVGAGI (reference sequence). V dropped 0 bases and J dropped 1 base, with 12 bases sitting between them. This CDR3 has 17 amino acids. The CDR3: CASSYSTVMQNTGELFF. The DNA of the CDR3 is TGTGCCAGCAGTTACTCGACAGTGATGCAGAACACCGGGGAGCTGTTTTTT.

The gene calls are TRBV15 and TRBJ1-5, with D uncertain. There are 14 residues in the CDR3. CDR1 is LNHNV, CDR2 YYDKDF, per germline (reference sequence). The CDR3 sequence is CVASREGGSQPQHF. The CDR3 DNA follows: TGTGTCGCCAGCAGAGAGGGAGGAAGTCAGCCCCAGCATTTT. Drawing the rest from reference TRBV15 and TRBJ1-5, the complete variable domain is DAMVIQNPRYQVTQFGKPVTLSCSQTLNHNVMYWYQQKSSQAPKLLFHYYDKDFNNEADTPDNFQSRRPNTSFCFLDIRSPGLGDTAMYLCVASREGGSQPQHFGDGTRLSIL.

The chain employs TRBV7-8 and TRBJ2-1, with 8 bases fitting TRBD1. Per the germline V gene, CDR1 is SGHVS and CDR2 is FQNEAQ. Trimming cost V 4 bases and J 7 bases; bases outside gene matches: 9. There are 15 residues in the CDR3. This chain's CDR3 is CASSWDRKRWNEQFF. Written as DNA, the CDR3 is TGTGCCAGCAGCTGGGACAGGAAAAGGTGGAATGAGCAGTTCTTC.

V and J are TRBV27 and TRBJ1-4; D may be TRBD1 (5 bases). Germline V CDR1 and CDR2: MNHEY, SMNVEV (reference sequence). The germline V and J ends were trimmed by 1 base and 7 bases, with 19 bases remaining between them. CDR3 length: 17 amino acids. Written as DNA, the CDR3 is TGTGCCAGCAGTTTATTATCCAGCGGGACGATAATTGAAAAACTGTTTTTT. It translates to CASSLLSSGTIIEKLFF.

The V and J genes are TRBV27 and TRBJ1-5, with D perhaps matching TRBD1 (5 bases). CDR3 length: 14 residues. The germline gives CDR1 MNHEY, CDR2 SMNVEV (reference sequence). Trimming stripped 2 bases from V and 4 bases from J, with 9 bases between. The CDR3 reads CASSLRRANQPQHF. CDR3 in DNA: TGTGCCAGCAGTTTACGCAGGGCAAATCAGCCCCAGCATTTT.

The chain has TRBV4-3 and TRBJ2-1; D remains unclear. The V gene's germline CDR1 is LGHNA and CDR2 YSLEER. This CDR3 has 13 amino acids. Deletions cut 1 base from V and 11 bases from J, with 12 bases between. The CDR3 bases are TGCGCCAGCAGCCAAGGAGACGGGCGGCAGCAGTTCTTC. Protein sequence: CASSQGDGRQQFF.

This clonotype was seen only once. V and J are TRBV12-5 and TRBJ1-2; no definite D call. The germline gives CDR1 LGHNT, CDR2 FRNRAP. The length of the CDR3 is 9 residues. V lost 6 bases, J lost 8 bases, and 4 bases lay in between. CDR3: CASGEGYTF. The CDR3 DNA reads as TGTGCTAGTGGGGAAGGCTACACCTTC.

This clonotype was counted many times. The chain employs TRBV7-2 and TRBJ2-7; D possibly corresponds to TRBD1 (6 bases). CDR3 length: 15 amino acids. Germline values: CDR1 SGHTA, CDR2 FQGNSA. The V and J ends lost 5 bases and 3 bases respectively, with 17 bases between them. The DNA for the CDR3 is TGTGCCAGCAGCCCCCTAACGGGACATCTCTACGAGCAGTACGTC. Residues: CASSPLTGHLYEQYV.

This clonotype appeared a few times. The chain recombines TRBV12-3 or TRBV12-4 with TRBJ1-5; D is undetermined. CDR3 length equals 14 residues. Trimming stripped 3 bases from V and 2 bases from J, with 8 bases between. This CDR3 reads CASSFFDGNQPQHF. CDR3 nucleotides: TGTGCCAGCAGTTTCTTTGACGGCAATCAGCCCCAGCATTTT.

This sequence joins TRBV3-1 and TRBJ2-1; maybe TRBD2 (5 bases). From germline, CDR1 is LGHDT and CDR2 YNNKEL (reference sequence). The germline V and J ends were trimmed by 5 bases and 7 bases, with 21 bases remaining between them. CDR3 size: 16 residues. In nucleotides, the CDR3 is TGTGCCAGCAGCGGCGCTCGAGAGGCATCGGGAAATGAGCAGTTCTTC. It is translated as CASSGAREASGNEQFF.

The rearrangement links TRBV6-6 to TRBJ2-3; the D call may be TRBD1 or TRBD2 (5 bases each). V lost 4 bases and J 5 bases, leaving 13 bases between the germline ends. Germline CDR1 reads MNHNY; CDR2 reads SVGAGI (reference sequence). This CDR3 has 14 residues. In DNA form, the CDR3 reads TGTGCCAGCAGTTCCAACACAGGAGGAGATACGCAGTATTTT. This sequence encodes CASSSNTGGDTQYF.

This clonotype occurred many times. The V call is TRBV7-8, the J call TRBJ2-7, with D possibly being TRBD1 (6 bases). The CDR3 has 15 residues. V dropped 3 bases and J dropped 2 bases, with 14 bases sitting between them. Germline-derived CDR1 and CDR2 are SGHVS and FQNEAQ. The CDR3 protein is CASSFPGHAPYEQYF. CDR3 DNA sequence: TGTGCCAGCAGCTTTCCGGGACATGCACCCTACGAGCAGTACTTC.

CDR3 residues: CASIGGGSNQPQHF. The CDR3 DNA sequence: TGTGCCAGCATCGGTGGGGGAAGCAATCAGCCCCAGCATTTT. J is TRBJ1-5 and V is TRBV6-1; weak D call: TRBD1 (5 bases). V was shortened by 7 bases and J by 1 base, with 11 bases between the two germline ends. The CDR3 sequence is 14 residues long. Germline V gene lookup returns CDR1 MNHNS and CDR2 SASEGT.

This clonotype has just a few counts. This chain links TRBV4-3 with TRBJ2-3; 8 nucleotides match TRBD2. Germline V CDR1 and CDR2: LGHNA, YSLEER. The V gene end was trimmed by 0 bases and the J gene end by 2 bases; junction bases not matched to a gene: 4. The CDR3 length is 16 residues. As DNA, the CDR3 is TGCGCCAGCAGCCAAGATGCGGGGGGCACCACAGATACGCAGTATTTT. It is translated as CASSQDAGGTTDTQYF.

This chain joins TRBV5-6 and TRBJ2-2; a weak D match, TRBD1 (6 bases). This CDR3 has 16 amino acids. V lost 0 bases to trimming and J lost 2 bases, with 11 bases between them. CDR1 and CDR2 from the germline V gene are SGHDT and YYEEEE. The CDR3 DNA is TGTGCCAGCAGCTTGGATGGGGGACACAACACCGGGGAGCTGTTTTTT. Translating it yields CASSLDGGHNTGELFF.

This clonotype was seen just once. The junction differs from germline at one of its ends, possibly a read error. The J gene is TRBJ1-4, the V gene TRBV27, with 7 bases fitting TRBD1. The V gene's germline CDR1 is MNHEY and CDR2 SMNVEV (reference sequence). CDR3 length equals 14 residues. The DNA for the CDR3 is TGTGCCAGCAGTATGACAGGGTTAAATGGAAAACTGTTTTTT. Translation: CASSMTGLNGKLFF.

The table lists this clonotype with many counts. The chain employs TRBV5-1 and TRBJ2-2; a weak D match, TRBD2 (6 bases). Trimming pared 5 bases from V and 1 base from J, leaving 12 bases between. Germline lookup yields CDR1 SGHRS and CDR2 YFSETQ. The CDR3 is 15 residues long. This CDR3 reads CASRRTGGNTGELFF. The CDR3 DNA sequence: TGCGCCAGCAGACGCACCGGGGGGAACACCGGGGAGCTGTTTTTT.

The count of this clonotype is one. The junction differs from germline at one of its ends, possibly a read error. The CDR3 sequence is CASSDLVPGNQPPHF. In DNA form, the CDR3 reads TGTGCCAGCAGTGATTTGGTCCCGGGGAATCAGCCCCCGCATTTT. The chain links TRBV2 to TRBJ1-5, with unresolved D. CDR1 SNHLY and CDR2 FYNNEI come from the germline V gene. The CDR3 has 15 amino acids. Based on the CDR3 plus reference TRBV2 and TRBJ1-5, the full variable domain is EPEVTQTPSHQVTQMGQEVILRCVPISNHLYFYWYRQILGQKVEFLVSFYNNEISEKSEIFDDQFSVERPDGSNFTLKIRSTKLEDSAMYFCASSDLVPGNQPPHFGDGTRLSIL.

The chain links TRBV29-1 to TRBJ2-7; D is uncertain. The ends were cut back, 4 bases at V and 2 bases at J, with 9 bases in the middle. The CDR3 length is 12 residues. CDR1 SQVTM and CDR2 ANQGSEA come from the germline V gene. This CDR3 reads CSVVAGTYEQYF. In DNA form, the CDR3 reads TGCAGCGTTGTGGCCGGTACCTACGAGCAGTACTTC.

This rearrangement joins TRBV7-3 to TRBJ2-1; 11 nucleotides agree with TRBD2. From germline, CDR1 is SGHTA and CDR2 FQGTGA. The ends lost 1 base at V and 7 bases at J; junction bases unmatched: 6. There are 16 residues in the CDR3. CDR3 sequence reads: CASSLNLAGGVNEQFF. The CDR3 DNA reads as TGTGCCAGCAGCTTAAATCTAGCGGGGGGAGTAAATGAGCAGTTCTTC.

The J gene is TRBJ1-1, the V gene TRBV4-1; D ambiguous. The CDR3 consists of 15 residues. The V gene lost 1 base and the J gene lost 3 bases, with 12 bases spanning the gap. Germline V gene lookup returns CDR1 MGHRA and CDR2 YSYEKL. The CDR3: CASSQGQGMDTEAFF. As DNA, the CDR3 is TGCGCCAGCAGCCAAGGCCAAGGGATGGACACTGAAGCTTTCTTT.

This clonotype was counted ten times or more. CDR3 protein: CASGSPTNEQFF. As DNA, the CDR3 is TGTGCTAGTGGGTCCCCCACAAATGAGCAGTTCTTC. The chain recombines TRBV12-5 with TRBJ2-1; D gene unclear. Trimming took off 6 bases at V and 7 bases at J, with 10 bases between the two ends. The CDR3 spans 12 residues. Germline assignment: CDR1 LGHNT and CDR2 FRNRAP.

The chain recombines TRBV12-3 or TRBV12-4 with TRBJ1-2; a weak D match, TRBD1 (5 bases). This CDR3 comprises 14 residues. Trimming left V 5 bases short and J 8 bases short, with 18 bases between. CDR3 protein: CASSDGPKGRGYTF. In nucleotides, the CDR3 is TGTGCCAGCAGTGACGGACCGAAGGGGAGAGGCTACACCTTC.

There are a few counts of this clonotype. This chain links TRBV6-2 or TRBV6-3 with TRBJ2-1; 8 nucleotides align to TRBD2. The CDR3 runs to 15 residues. Germline V gene lookup returns CDR1 MNHEY and CDR2 SVGEGT. Losses at the gene ends were 8 bases for V and 5 bases for J; bases not matched to a gene: 11. The CDR3 bases are TGTGCCAGCGCTCTGGGACTAGTCCCTCACAATGAGCAGTTCTTC. It encodes CASALGLVPHNEQFF.

The J gene is TRBJ1-5, the V gene TRBV19; D gene uncertain. Germline CDR1 is LNHDA and CDR2 is SQIVND (reference sequence). V was cut by 2 bases and J by 4 bases, with 6 bases left in between. The CDR3 has 13 residues. CDR3 bases: TGTGCCAGTAGTATATCCCGGAATCAGCCCCAGCATTTT. Its protein is CASSISRNQPQHF.

This clonotype appeared a few times. This rearrangement joins TRBV7-6 to TRBJ2-3; D unresolved. V gave up 7 bases and J gave up 2 bases, with 10 bases separating them. Germline-derived CDR1 and CDR2 are SGHVS and FNYEAQ. CDR3 size: 13 residues. CDR3 nucleotides: TGTGCCAGCACCCTAAGCCCCACAGATACGCAGTATTTT. Translated, it gives CASTLSPTDTQYF.

This clonotype showed up just a few times. The rearrangement uses TRBV4-1 and TRBJ2-2; perhaps TRBD1 as D (5 bases). There are 14 residues in the CDR3. With 0 bases removed from V and 11 bases from J, the gap between germline ends came to 13 bases. Germline CDR1 MGHRA, CDR2 YSYEKL. The CDR3 loop is CASSQDIGVLELFF. In nucleotides, the CDR3 is TGCGCCAGCAGCCAAGATATAGGGGTGCTCGAGCTGTTTTTT.

This chain uses TRBV4-2 with TRBJ2-3; possible D gene TRBD1, 7 bases. V gave up 0 bases and J gave up 2 bases, with 12 bases separating them. Germline V gene data show CDR1 as LGHNA and CDR2 as YNFKEQ. The CDR3 sequence is 16 residues long. Written as DNA, the CDR3 is TGTGCCAGCAGCCAAGAGGAGGGGGCCTACACAGATACGCAGTATTTT. It specifies CASSQEEGAYTDTQYF.